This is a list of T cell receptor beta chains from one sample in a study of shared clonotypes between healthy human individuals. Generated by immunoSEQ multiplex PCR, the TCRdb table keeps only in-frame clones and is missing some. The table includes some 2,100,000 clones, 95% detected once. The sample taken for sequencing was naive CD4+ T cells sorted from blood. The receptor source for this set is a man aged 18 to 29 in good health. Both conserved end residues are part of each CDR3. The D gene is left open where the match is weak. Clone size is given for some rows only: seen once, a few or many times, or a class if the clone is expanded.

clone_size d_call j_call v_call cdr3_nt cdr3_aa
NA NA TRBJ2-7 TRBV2 TGTGCCAGCAGTGAGGGTTCAAATTTGCGGCAGTACTTC CASSEGSNLRQYF
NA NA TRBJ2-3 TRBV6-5 TGTGCCAGCAGCCGGACACGGGCGGATACGCAGTATTTT CASSRTRADTQYF
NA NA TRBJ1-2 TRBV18 TGTGCCAGCTCACCCACGGTATACTATGGCTACACCTTC CASSPTVYYGYTF
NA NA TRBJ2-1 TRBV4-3 TGCGCCAGCAGCCAACTGCGGTGGTATGAGCAGTTCTTC CASSQLRWYEQFF
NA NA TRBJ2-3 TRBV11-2 TGTGCCAGCACCAAGCAGGGACCCTACACAGATACGCAGTATTTT CASTKQGPYTDTQYF
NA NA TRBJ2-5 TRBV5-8 TGTGCCAGCAGCTTCCCGGGAGAGACCCAGTACTTC CASSFPGETQYF
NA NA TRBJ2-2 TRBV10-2 TGCGCCAGCAGTGAGAGGGTCGGCACCGGGGAGCTGTTTTTT CASSERVGTGELFF
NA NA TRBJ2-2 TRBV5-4 TGTGCCAGCAGCTTGGCAGCGGGCGGCACCGGGGAGCTGTTTTTT CASSLAAGGTGELFF
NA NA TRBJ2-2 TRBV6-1 TGTGCCAGCAGTTGGGGAACCGGGGAGCTGTTTTTT CASSWGTGELFF
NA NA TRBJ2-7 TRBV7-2 TGTGCCAGCAGCTTACGCAGGGGAGGCTACGAGCAGTACTTC CASSLRRGGYEQYF
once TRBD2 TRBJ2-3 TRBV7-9 TGTGCCAGCAGCTCGACTAGCGGGGGCCGAGATACGCAGTATTTT CASSSTSGGRDTQYF
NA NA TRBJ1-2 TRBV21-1 TGTGCCAGCACTAAAAGCGAAGGAAGCGGCTATGGCTACACCTTC CASTKSEGSGYGYTF
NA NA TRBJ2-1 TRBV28 TGTGCCAGCGGTCCCTACAATGAGCAGTTCTTC CASGPYNEQFF
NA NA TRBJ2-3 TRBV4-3 TGCGCCAGCAGCCAGGACGCGTCCTCAGATACGCAGTATTTT CASSQDASSDTQYF
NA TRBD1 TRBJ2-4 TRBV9 TGTGCCAGCAGCAGAGCCGGGACAGAAAAAAACATTCAGTACTTC CASSRAGTEKNIQYF
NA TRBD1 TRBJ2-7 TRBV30 TGTGCCTGGAGTGGGACAGGGGACGAGCAGTACTTC CAWSGTGDEQYF
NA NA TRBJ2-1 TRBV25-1 TGTGCCAGCAGTGCCCCAGGGCTCTCCTACAATGAGCAGTTCTTC CASSAPGLSYNEQFF
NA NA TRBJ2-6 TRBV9 TGTGCCAGCAGGGGCGGCTCTGGGGCCAACGTCCTGACTTTC CASRGGSGANVLTF
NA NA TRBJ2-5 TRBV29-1 TGCAGCGTTCGAGGGCGTGGCGGGAACCAAGAGACCCAGTACTTC CSVRGRGGNQETQYF
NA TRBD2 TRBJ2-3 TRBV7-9 TGTGCCAGCAGCTTAGCGGGGACTAGCGGTCTGGGGCAGTATTTT CASSLAGTSGLGQYF
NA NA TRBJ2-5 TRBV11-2 TGTGCCAGCAGCTTAGATCAATTTGAGACCCAGTACTTC CASSLDQFETQYF
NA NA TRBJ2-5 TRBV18 TGTGCCAGCTCACCGGGGACAGCGGGAGAGACCCAGTACTTC CASSPGTAGETQYF
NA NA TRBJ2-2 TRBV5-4 TGTGCCAGCAGCCAGTTGGGCTACACCGGGGAGCTGTTTTTT CASSQLGYTGELFF
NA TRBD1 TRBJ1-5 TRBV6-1 TGTGCCAGCAGTGAAGCTGGAGGACAGGTCAATCAGCCCCAGCATTTT CASSEAGGQVNQPQHF
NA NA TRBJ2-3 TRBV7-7 TGTGCTAGCAGCCCAGCGTCACTAGGAGAGCAGTATTTT CASSPASLGEQYF
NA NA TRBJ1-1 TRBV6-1 TGTGCCAGCAGCCGGCTGGACAGTATGAACACTGAAGCTTTCTTT CASSRLDSMNTEAFF
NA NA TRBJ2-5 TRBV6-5 TGTGCCAGCAGGCCAGTAGCAAGTCATGAGACCCAGTACTTC CASRPVASHETQYF
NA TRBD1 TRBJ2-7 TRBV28 TGTGCCAGCAGAACCGGGACAGGGACCTACGAGCAGTACTTC CASRTGTGTYEQYF
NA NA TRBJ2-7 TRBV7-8 TGTGCCAGCAGCAGGGAGGGGGTCCGGGAGCAGTACTTC CASSREGVREQYF
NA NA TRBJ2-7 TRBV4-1 TGCGCCAGCAGCAGGCAGGGGAAGGATTACGAGCAGTACTTC CASSRQGKDYEQYF